A selection of T cell receptor beta chains follows, all from one sample in a study of T cells in Graves' hyperthyroidism and ophthalmopathy. TCRdb recomputed calls from the multiplex PCR reads with MiXCR, one row per CDR3 protein. The table includes roughly 700,000 distinct CDR3 sequences, approximately 15% detected once. The sequencing input was blood. The origin of the receptors is a woman in her late teens or twenties with Graves' hyperthyroidism. The CDR3 runs from the conserved cysteine through the conserved F or W. Each record gives: V gene, clone size, D gene, J gene, CDR3 DNA, CDR3 protein. The D gene is left open where the match is weak. Clone size is stated in some rows and not others, as once, few, many or a class when expanded.

V gene: TRBV27; clone size: .; D gene: TRBD2; J gene: TRBJ2-1; CDR3 DNA: TGTGCCAGCAGTTATGGACTAGCGGGAGTGGTTGGGAATGAGCAGTTCTTC; CDR3 protein: CASSYGLAGVVGNEQFF
V gene: TRBV4-1; clone size: .; D gene: TRBD2; J gene: TRBJ2-1; CDR3 DNA: TGCGCCAGCAGCCAATCTAGCGGGCCATACAATGAGCAGTTCTTC; CDR3 protein: CASSQSSGPYNEQFF
V gene: TRBV3-1; clone size: few; D gene: .; J gene: TRBJ2-3; CDR3 DNA: TGTGCCAGCAGTCGGAGAGGGGGTAGCACAGATACGCAGTATTTT; CDR3 protein: CASSRRGGSTDTQYF
V gene: TRBV6-2/TRBV6-3; clone size: many; D gene: .; J gene: TRBJ1-1; CDR3 DNA: TGTGCCAGCAGTTTCTACAGGGATTTGGGTAACACTGAAGCTTTCTTT; CDR3 protein: CASSFYRDLGNTEAFF
V gene: TRBV6-2/TRBV6-3; clone size: once; D gene: .; J gene: TRBJ2-5; CDR3 DNA: TGTGCCAGCAGTACTACCCGTCGCTCTGAGACCCAGTACTTC; CDR3 protein: CASSTTRRSETQYF
V gene: TRBV11-2; clone size: many; D gene: TRBD2; J gene: TRBJ2-1; CDR3 DNA: TGTGCCAGCAGACCTACTAGCGGGAGGGGAAATGAGCAGTTCTTC; CDR3 protein: CASRPTSGRGNEQFF
V gene: TRBV20-1; clone size: many; D gene: .; J gene: TRBJ1-6; CDR3 DNA: TGCAGTGCTAGAAGTAAGGGGCGCCATTCACCCCTCCACTTT; CDR3 protein: CSARSKGRHSPLHF
V gene: TRBV6-1; clone size: many; D gene: .; J gene: TRBJ2-7; CDR3 DNA: TGTGCCAGCATTCCTACGCCCTACGAGCAGTACTTC; CDR3 protein: CASIPTPYEQYF
V gene: TRBV28; clone size: many; D gene: .; J gene: TRBJ2-1; CDR3 DNA: TGTGCCAGCAACGGGGGCAATGAGCAGTTCTTC; CDR3 protein: CASNGGNEQFF
V gene: TRBV12-3/TRBV12-4; clone size: many; D gene: TRBD2; J gene: TRBJ2-3; CDR3 DNA: TGTGCCAGCAGTTTAGTCAGGCGGCGGCTAGCGGGTCGGCGGGGCACAGATACGCAGTATTTT; CDR3 protein: CASSLVRRRLAGRRGTDTQYF
V gene: TRBV2; clone size: .; D gene: .; J gene: TRBJ2-2; CDR3 DNA: TGTGCCAGCAGTGATAGGTGGGACACCGGGGAGCTGTTTTTT; CDR3 protein: CASSDRWDTGELFF
V gene: TRBV19; clone size: .; D gene: .; J gene: TRBJ2-4; CDR3 DNA: TGTGCCAGTAGTTCCCCAGGGAGGGGGAACATTCAGTACTTC; CDR3 protein: CASSSPGRGNIQYF
V gene: TRBV10-3; clone size: many; D gene: .; J gene: TRBJ2-3; CDR3 DNA: TGTGCCATCAGTGGGGCAGGGGGCACAGATACGCAGTATTTT; CDR3 protein: CAISGAGGTDTQYF
V gene: TRBV20-1; clone size: many; D gene: .; J gene: TRBJ2-2; CDR3 DNA: TGCAGTGCTAGAGGGACGGGAGCCGACGGGGAGCTGTTTTTT; CDR3 protein: CSARGTGADGELFF
V gene: TRBV7-9; clone size: many; D gene: TRBD2; J gene: TRBJ2-1; CDR3 DNA: TGTGCCAGCAGCGTACCCGGGACTAGCGGGAGGGCCTCCTACAATGAGCAGTTCTTC; CDR3 protein: CASSVPGTSGRASYNEQFF
V gene: TRBV28; clone size: many; D gene: TRBD2; J gene: TRBJ2-7; CDR3 DNA: TGTGCCAGTACCTCGGGACTAGCGGATACCTACGAGCAGTACTTC; CDR3 protein: CASTSGLADTYEQYF
V gene: TRBV20-1; clone size: many; D gene: .; J gene: TRBJ2-1; CDR3 DNA: TGCAGTGCGCCCGGTTACCGCTACAATGAGCAGTTCTTC; CDR3 protein: CSAPGYRYNEQFF
V gene: TRBV28; clone size: many; D gene: .; J gene: TRBJ2-1; CDR3 DNA: TGTGCCAGCAGTTTGGACGGGCCCTCAGATGAGCAGTTCTTC; CDR3 protein: CASSLDGPSDEQFF
V gene: TRBV28; clone size: .; D gene: .; J gene: TRBJ2-3; CDR3 DNA: TGTGCCAGCAGTTCTCAGAGACTTTCTAATACGCAGTATTTT; CDR3 protein: CASSSQRLSNTQYF
V gene: TRBV30; clone size: many; D gene: TRBD2; J gene: TRBJ2-7; CDR3 DNA: TGTGCCTGGAGATCGGGGGGGATGGGGTCCTACGAGCAGTACTTC; CDR3 protein: CAWRSGGMGSYEQYF
V gene: TRBV2; clone size: many; D gene: TRBD1; J gene: TRBJ1-3; CDR3 DNA: TGTGCCAGCAGTGTCGGACAGGGGGTCGGAAACACCATATATTTT; CDR3 protein: CASSVGQGVGNTIYF
V gene: TRBV11-2; clone size: many; D gene: TRBD1; J gene: TRBJ2-7; CDR3 DNA: TGTGCCAGCAGCTTAGTCAGGGGGCGTTCCTACGAGCAGTACTTC; CDR3 protein: CASSLVRGRSYEQYF
V gene: TRBV20-1; clone size: many; D gene: TRBD1; J gene: TRBJ1-5; CDR3 DNA: TGCAGTGCTAGTCCGGGACAGGAAGTTCAGCCCCAGCATTTT; CDR3 protein: CSASPGQEVQPQHF
V gene: TRBV2; clone size: many; D gene: TRBD1; J gene: TRBJ1-1; CDR3 DNA: TGTGCCAGCACACAGGGCCGACAGGGGCTGGGCACTGAAGCTTTCTTT; CDR3 protein: CASTQGRQGLGTEAFF
V gene: TRBV4-1; clone size: many; D gene: .; J gene: TRBJ2-3; CDR3 DNA: TGCGCCAGCAGCCCCGACAAGGGGTGGGGAGATACGCAGTATTTT; CDR3 protein: CASSPDKGWGDTQYF
V gene: TRBV30; clone size: many; D gene: .; J gene: TRBJ2-5; CDR3 DNA: TGTGCCTGGAGTGTACGTAAGAAGACCCAGTACTTC; CDR3 protein: CAWSVRKKTQYF